This is a list of T cell receptor beta chains from one sample in a study of OX40 agonist ivuxolimab in advanced cancers. Sequenced by immunoSEQ multiplex PCR; TCRdb stores in-frame clones only, minus some. The sample lists over 95,000 clones, 75% to 95% occurring once. The sample here was CD4+ or CD8+ T cells sorted from blood, taken in a trial of the OX40 agonist ivuxolimab. Receptors originate from an adult with an advanced solid tumor such as melanoma, head and neck, liver or kidney cancer. CDR3s leave out the opening cysteine and the closing phenylalanine or tryptophan.

V gene,CDR3 protein
TRBV5-1,ASSLALAGGPNEQF
TRBV6-5,ASSQSSGNTIY
TRBV7-9,ASSLRGPSWETQY
TRBV7-2,ASSRQGGSSYEQY
TRBV14,ASSQDTVNTEAF
TRBV19,ASSSDPSYNEQF
TRBV7-7,ASSSAGGYQETQY
TRBV28,ASSLWGSTSYEQY
TRBV5-4,ASSLMASGRIHNEQF
TRBV18,ASSPPVVEEQF
TRBV19,ASRVTSGRAHEQF
TRBV6-6,ASSRRGGSNQPQH
TRBV6-5,ASRSGTGNNEQY
TRBV6-6,ASRRGGLTQY
TRBV28,ASSELAPSSYNEQF
TRBV5-4,ASSRAGGPYEQY
TRBV6-1,ASSDPGRSGTEQF
TRBV6-5,ASSYSRTGGLYDYT
TRBV7-8,ASSSLAGESYNEQF
TRBV5-1,ASRGLQETQY
TRBV19,ASRTTGLANYEQY
TRBV9,ASSVEAGMNTEAF
TRBV28,ASSLVSGNTIY
TRBV9,ASSVGTGTSFLETQY
TRBV15,ATSRDLGLAGEVGQETQY
TRBV18,ASSLLAAEGGTQY
TRBV5-1,ASSAGTSGNQETQY
TRBV5-6,ASSFEREFNSPLH
TRBV5-1,ASSLSGPTDTQY
TRBV7-3,ASSLNPFDFFGEQF
TRBV19,ASRAGTSGDREY
TRBV6-1,ASISVGGQDEQF
TRBV5-4,ASSAERQGSYEQY
TRBV6-6,ASSYSMDPSSGEQY
TRBV19,ASSTQTNTEAF
TRBV7-9,ASSFRQGFNEKLF
TRBV28,ASSSPRLSLSGELF